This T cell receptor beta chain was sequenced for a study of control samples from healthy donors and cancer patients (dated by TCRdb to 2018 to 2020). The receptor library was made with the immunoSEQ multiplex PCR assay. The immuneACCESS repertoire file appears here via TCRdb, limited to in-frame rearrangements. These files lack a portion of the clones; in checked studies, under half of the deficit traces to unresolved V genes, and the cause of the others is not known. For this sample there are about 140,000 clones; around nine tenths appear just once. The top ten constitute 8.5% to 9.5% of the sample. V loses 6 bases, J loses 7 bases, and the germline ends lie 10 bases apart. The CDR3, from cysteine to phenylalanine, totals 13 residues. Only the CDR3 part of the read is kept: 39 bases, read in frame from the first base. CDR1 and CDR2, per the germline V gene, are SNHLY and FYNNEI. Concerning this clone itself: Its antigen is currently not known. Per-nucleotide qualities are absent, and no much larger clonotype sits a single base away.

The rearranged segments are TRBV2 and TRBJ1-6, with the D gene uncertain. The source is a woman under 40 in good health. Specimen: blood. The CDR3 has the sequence CASRENQNSPLHF. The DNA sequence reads TGTGCCAGCAGGGAGAACCAAAATTCACCCCTCCACTTT.